These 29 T cell receptor beta chains were sequenced from one sample in a study of kidney transplant recipient with SARS-CoV-2 infection. TCRdb analysed the reads with MiXCR anew, one entry per CDR3 protein. The sample records about 250,000 distinct CDR3 sequences, more than 25% being singletons. The sequencing used a blood sample, collected at baseline and on day 111 from a kidney transplant recipient. The receptors derive from a male patient in his 30s who had COVID-19 and was a kidney transplant recipient. Some T cells may have originated in the graft donor.

Worth noting for this clonotype: A much more abundant neighbour one base away suggests this may be a read error. The V and J genes are TRBV10-1 and TRBJ2-2, with D perhaps matching TRBD2 (5 bases). This CDR3 has 15 residues. Trimming removed 4 bases at V and 5 bases at J, with 14 bases between. Germline CDR1 reads WNHNN; CDR2 reads SYGVQD (reference sequence). CDR3 protein: CASSGFVTGTGELFF. The CDR3 DNA is TGCGCCAGCAGTGGGTTTGTCACGGGGACCGGGGAGCTGTTTTTT.

The sample holds many counts of this clonotype. The gene calls are TRBV19 and TRBJ1-4; D call uncertain. CDR3 size: 11 residues. Between the trimmed V and J ends, which lost 5 bases and 5 bases, there was a span of 3 bases. CDR1 LNHDA and CDR2 SQIVND come from the germline V gene (reference sequence). CDR3 nucleotides: TGTGCCAGTAGTGAGAATGAAAAACTGTTTTTT. Protein sequence: CASSENEKLFF.

This clonotype has at least ten counts. The V gene is TRBV7-2, the J gene TRBJ2-7; 11 bases are shared with TRBD1. This CDR3 spans 15 amino acids. J was trimmed by 5 bases and V by 3 bases; bases with no gene match: 6. Germline V gene lookup returns CDR1 SGHTA and CDR2 FQGNSA. The CDR3 region has the DNA TGTGCCAGCAGCTTCGGGACAGGGGGTCGGGACGAGCAGTACTTC. This gives the protein CASSFGTGGRDEQYF.

This clonotype was seen repeatedly, ten times or more. The V and J genes are TRBV2 and TRBJ2-5, with unresolved D. CDR1 and CDR2 (germline): SNHLY, FYNNEI. Trimming took 3 bases from V and 2 from J, leaving 13 bases between them. The CDR3 loop spans 15 amino acids. The CDR3 DNA is TGTGCCAGCAGTGAGGGCGGAGCCGGGCAAGAGACCCAGTACTTC. Protein: CASSEGGAGQETQYF.

A few counts support this clonotype. The rearrangement links TRBV7-3 to TRBJ2-1, with 12 positions matching TRBD2. J lost 6 bases, V lost 5 bases, and 2 bases had no gene match. Germline-derived CDR1 and CDR2 are SGHTA and FQGTGA. The length of the CDR3 is 14 residues. DNA for the CDR3: TGTGCCAGCAGCCCTAGCGGGGGGGGCAATGAGCAGTTCTTC. Protein product: CASSPSGGGNEQFF.

Of note for this clonotype: A much larger clone lies one base from this, so it may be a read error. The CDR3 is CASSQRSTLRKTYGYTF. The CDR3 DNA reads as TGTGCCAGCAGCCAGCGGTCCACCCTTCGAAAGACCTATGGCTACACCTTC. The chain has TRBV3-1 and TRBJ1-2, with no clear D. Germline V CDR1 and CDR2: LGHDT, YNNKEL (reference sequence). The CDR3 has 17 residues. V dropped 3 bases and J dropped 4 bases, with 21 bases sitting between them.

As to this clonotype: A much larger clone lies one base from this, so it may be a read error. The genes are TRBV6-2 or TRBV6-3 and TRBJ1-2; unclear D gene. V lost 3 bases and J lost 4, with 21 bases in between. CDR1 and CDR2 from the germline V gene are MNHEY and SVGEGT. The length of the CDR3 is 17 residues. CDR3 residues: CASSYEACIGKAYGYTF. The CDR3 DNA sequence: TGTGCCAGCAGTTATGAGGCCTGCATCGGAAAGGCCTATGGCTACACCTTC.

The chain has TRBV24-1 and TRBJ1-2; no reliable D call. The germline V and J ends were trimmed by 6 bases and 4 bases, with 23 bases remaining between them. This CDR3 has 17 amino acids. CDR1 and CDR2 from the germline V gene are KGHDR and SFDVKD. The CDR3 region has the DNA TGTGCCACCAGTAGCATGTATAGTACCAGAAAGACCTATGGCTACACCTTC. Translating gives CATSSMYSTRKTYGYTF.

This clonotype was counted only a few times. This chain links TRBV9 with TRBJ2-7; no reliable D call. The CDR3 has 14 amino acids. V was cut by 0 bases and J by 0 bases, with 7 bases left in between. Germline V gene sequence: CDR1 SGDLS, CDR2 YYNGEE. The CDR3 bases are TGTGCCAGCAGCGTAGACGCGAGCTCCTACGAGCAGTACTTC. Encoded protein: CASSVDASSYEQYF.

At least ten counts were recorded for this clonotype. The chain is built from TRBV7-2 and TRBJ1-6; D may be TRBD1 (6 bases). Germline V gene lookup returns CDR1 SGHTA and CDR2 FQGNSA. The CDR3 extends over 14 amino acids. V lost 3 bases and J lost 7, with 10 bases in between. DNA of the CDR3: TGTGCCAGCAGCTTGTCAGGGGAGAATTCACCCCTCCACTTT. It is translated as CASSLSGENSPLHF.

In this sample, this clonotype turned up many times. The chain has TRBV6-2 or TRBV6-3 and TRBJ2-7; no clear D gene. This CDR3 is 14 amino acids long. Germline V lookup: CDR1 MNHEY, CDR2 SVGEGT. The V end was cut by 6 bases, the J end by 2 bases, with 14 bases between. The CDR3 region has the DNA TGTGCCAGCAGCCACATCACCGCCCCCTACGAGCAGTACTTC. This sequence encodes CASSHITAPYEQYF.

In the case of this clonotype: One end of the junction is discordant with germline, which a read error may explain. The chain joins TRBV5-4 to TRBJ2-7; the D is unclear. CDR1 is SGHNT, CDR2 YYREEE, per germline (reference sequence). This CDR3 is built from 12 residues. The CDR3 region has the DNA TGTGTCAGCAGCTTAGACATCTACGAGCAGTACTTC. This encodes CVSSLDIYEQYF.

About this clonotype itself: The final CDR3 position lacks the conserved phenylalanine or tryptophan, pointing to a likely read error. The CDR3 sequence is CASSLDWRGTQYS. The DNA for the CDR3 is TGTGCCAGCAGCTTGGACTGGAGGGGGACGCAGTATTCT. The J gene is TRBJ2-3, the V gene TRBV7-3; D is tentatively TRBD1 or TRBD2 (6 bases each). Germline lookup yields CDR1 SGHTA and CDR2 FQGTGA. CDR3 size: 13 residues. Trimming removed 3 bases from V and 9 bases from J, with 13 bases in between.

With regard to this clonotype: The final CDR3 position lacks the conserved phenylalanine or tryptophan, pointing to a likely read error. The chain combines TRBV4-3 with TRBJ1-2; no clear D. Trimming removed 5 bases at V and 4 bases at J, with 23 bases between. Germline assignment: CDR1 LGHNA and CDR2 YSLEER. This CDR3 spans 17 amino acids. The CDR3 nucleotides are TGCGCCAGCAGCTCTGACTTAGGACGTCGAAAGACCTATGGCTACACCCTC. This gives the protein CASSSDLGRRKTYGYTL.

On this clonotype: The junction differs from germline at one of its ends, possibly a read error. The chain combines TRBV5-4 with TRBJ1-2, with D possibly being TRBD1 (5 bases). In germline, CDR1 is SGHNT, CDR2 YYREEE (reference sequence). The CDR3 has 16 amino acids. The CDR3 DNA sequence: TGTGACAGCAACGGGGACGTACCAGGAAAGGCCTATGGCTACACCTTC. Protein sequence: CDSNGDVPGKAYGYTF.

This clonotype was seen more than once but under ten times. The chain combines TRBV7-6 with TRBJ2-5, with 8 bases lining up with TRBD2. Losses at the gene ends were 5 bases for V and 1 base for J; bases not matched to a gene: 12. The length of the CDR3 is 17 residues. Germline values: CDR1 SGHVS, CDR2 FNYEAQ. CDR3 nucleotide sequence: TGTGCCAGCAGCCCGTTCGGGAGAGCGGGGGTCCAAGAGACCCAGTACTTC. Encoded protein: CASSPFGRAGVQETQYF.

This clonotype was seen at least ten times. The rearrangement joins TRBV2 to TRBJ2-7; the match to TRBD1 covers 7 bases. Looked up from germline, CDR1 is SNHLY and CDR2 is FYNNEI. J was trimmed by 10 bases and V by 4 bases; bases with no gene match: 7. The CDR3 consists of 12 residues. The CDR3, as DNA: TGTGCCAGCAGTGGAGGACAGGCACCACAGTACTTC. It encodes CASSGGQAPQYF.

The chain uses TRBV10-1 and TRBJ2-4; TRBD1 aligns across 8 bases. The CDR3 length is 16 residues. Trimming at V came to 6 bases and at J to 0 bases, leaving 7 bases not matched to a gene. Germline V gene data show CDR1 as WNHNN and CDR2 as SYGVQD (reference sequence). The CDR3 nucleotides read TGCGCCAGCAGGAAGACAGGGGCCATAGCCAAAAACATTCAGTACTTC. Encoded protein: CASRKTGAIAKNIQYF.

For this clonotype: A read error may be the cause here, since a much bigger clone is one base away. J is TRBJ1-1 and V is TRBV3-1; possibly TRBD1 for D (5 bases). The V gene's germline CDR1 is LGHDT and CDR2 YNNKEL (reference sequence). This CDR3 spans 20 amino acids. CDR3 nucleotides: TGTGCCGGCAGCCAAGATAGAGAAAGCAGGGTGAAAATGGTGAACACTGAAGCTTTCTTT. The encoded protein is CAGSQDRESRVKMVNTEAFF.

This clonotype was recorded a few times. This rearrangement joins TRBV10-2 to TRBJ1-2; the D is unclear. In germline, CDR1 is WSHSY, CDR2 SAAADI. The V end was cut by 5 bases, the J end by 4 bases, with 23 bases between. This CDR3 region has 17 residues. The CDR3 spells CASSSCSTSRKTYGYTF. The CDR3 DNA is TGCGCCAGCAGTTCATGCTCCACTTCTAGAAAGACCTATGGCTACACCTTC.

Of note for this clonotype: This likely comes from a read error, as the CDR3 has no conserved phenylalanine or tryptophan at its end. The CDR3 coding sequence is TGTGCCAGCAGGGCAACGGGAGGTACTGAAGCTTTCCTT. It translates to CASRATGGTEAFL. V usage is TRBV2 and J usage is TRBJ1-1; D gene unclear. This CDR3 has 13 amino acids. With 6 bases removed from V and 5 bases from J, the gap between germline ends came to 13 bases. From germline, CDR1 is SNHLY and CDR2 FYNNEI.

This clonotype was counted ten times or more. The chain recombines TRBV6-5 with TRBJ2-1; 8 nucleotides agree with TRBD1. This CDR3 comprises 13 residues. J was trimmed by 8 bases and V by 7 bases; bases with no gene match: 7. CDR1 and CDR2 from the germline V gene are MNHEY and SVGAGI. The CDR3 region has the DNA TGTGCCAGCAATCTTGGACAGGGCTATGAGCAGTTCTTC. Amino acid sequence: CASNLGQGYEQFF.

This clonotype was counted at least ten times. The genes are TRBV19 and TRBJ1-5; a possible D gene is TRBD1 (6 bases). Between the trimmed V and J ends, which lost 5 bases and 0 bases, there was a span of 11 bases. Germline CDR1 is LNHDA and CDR2 is SQIVND (reference sequence). The CDR3 covers 15 residues. The CDR3: CASSAGQRSNQPQHF. CDR3 nucleotides: TGTGCCAGTAGTGCCGGACAGCGTAGCAATCAGCCCCAGCATTTT.

This clonotype has ten or more counts. CDR3 in amino acids: CASALDRAAQPQHF. The CDR3 DNA reads TGTGCCAGTGCGCTGGACAGGGCGGCTCAGCCCCAGCATTTT. The chain couples TRBV19 to TRBJ1-5, with 8 bases fitting TRBD1. The V gene end was trimmed by 8 bases and the J gene end by 6 bases; junction bases not matched to a gene: 9. The V gene's germline CDR1 is LNHDA and CDR2 SQIVND (reference sequence). This CDR3 has 14 residues.

This clonotype has a count of ten or more. This chain links TRBV3-1 with TRBJ2-5; D uncertain. This CDR3 has 15 amino acids. V was trimmed by 1 base and J by 7 bases, leaving 16 bases between them. Germline loops: CDR1 LGHDT, CDR2 YNNKEL (reference sequence). The CDR3 DNA is TGTGCCAGCAGCCAAGGAAGCGCAAACAGTGGGACCCAGTACTTC. Protein: CASSQGSANSGTQYF.

This clonotype was picked up a small number of times. This chain joins TRBV29-1 and TRBJ2-1; 7 bases are a match to TRBD1. The CDR3 consists of 11 residues. V shed 7 bases and J 14 bases; nucleotides not matched to a gene: 11. Germline V CDR1 and CDR2: SQVTM, ANQGSEA. The CDR3 region has the DNA TGCAGCGGGAGACAGGGCGCGGAAAAGTTCTTC. This encodes CSGRQGAEKFF.

To note about this clonotype: Without the conserved terminal phenylalanine or tryptophan, this CDR3 likely stems from a read error. The limits of the CDR3 on the DNA are not certain, so only TCRdb's listed CDR3 is given. V usage is TRBV28 and J usage is TRBJ1-1. Including both end residues, the CDR3 is 12 amino acids long. Germline CDR1 MDHEN, CDR2 SYDVKM. The CDR3 sequence: CASRVSGREAVV.

About this clonotype: Given a much more abundant clone one base away, this may be a read error. The CDR3 ends on some other residue instead of the conserved phenylalanine or tryptophan, so this is likely a read error. The chain recombines TRBV6-2 or TRBV6-3 with TRBJ2-1; 7 bases agree with TRBD2. Germline lookup yields CDR1 MNHEY and CDR2 SVGEGT. The CDR3 extends over 15 amino acids. J lost 0 bases, V lost 3 bases, and 2 bases had no gene match. The CDR3 DNA is TGTGCCAGCAGTTATGGCGGGAGCTCCTACAATGAGCAGTTCTAC. It is translated as CASSYGGSSYNEQFY.

This clonotype was detected ten times or more. The V call is TRBV7-3, the J call TRBJ1-2, with a tentative D call TRBD1 (6 bases). The CDR3 contains 15 residues. Germline V gives CDR1 SGHTA, CDR2 FQGTGA. V was cut by 3 bases and J by 7 bases, with 18 bases left in between. The chain's CDR3 is CASSLTGQGTGGYTF. CDR3 sequence (DNA): TGTGCCAGCAGCTTGACAGGTCAGGGGACCGGTGGCTACACCTTC.